This T cell receptor (beta chain) was recorded in a study of control samples from healthy donors and cancer patients (dated by TCRdb to about 2020). Libraries were prepared through the immunoSEQ multiplex PCR assay. Sourced from immuneACCESS, this table was stored by TCRdb with only in-frame sequences that have V and J called. A share of the clones is absent; for the studies checked, an unresolved V gene accounts for under half, and the remainder has no known explanation. A total of 100,000 or so clones appear in this sample, around 87% of them only once. The top ten clonotypes cover roughly 1.2% of the sample. Notes on this clone: Its antigen remains undetermined. One base away there is no much larger clone; base qualities are not given.

V was cut back by 1 base and J by 0 bases, leaving a gap of 15 bases between them. CDR1 SQVTM and CDR2 ANQGSEA were looked up in the germline V gene. CDR3 length: 16 amino acids, cysteine to phenylalanine. The CDR3 DNA has 48 bases and is translated from base 1. Material for sequencing was blood. The sequence was obtained from a woman aged 45-65 years in good health. The sequence joins TRBV29-1 to TRBJ1-2, with TRBD1 tentatively as D gene (6 bases match). The CDR3 protein is CSVEGLTGSANYGYTF. At the DNA level, the sequence is TGCAGCGTTGAAGGTCTCACAGGGTCTGCTAACTATGGCTACACCTTC.